Shown below are 20 T cell receptor beta chains from a single sample sequenced in a study of Ad26.COV2.S vaccination and SARS-CoV-2 variants. Using immunoSEQ multiplex PCR, the repertoire was profiled, and TCRdb retains in-frame clones only, with some absent. This sample has about 350,000 clones, with 80% to 90% found just once. The treatment is: roughly 19 received Ad26.COV2.S at low or high dose, single or two shots; about five received placebo; per-sample allocation not given. Specimen acquisition occurred on day 63 following the initial vaccine or placebo injection. This material consisted of peripheral blood, taken in a trial of Ad26.COV2.S vaccine versus placebo. These receptors were collected from a person between 18 and 59 years old who received the Ad26.COV2.S COVID-19 vaccine or a placebo.

The genes are TRBV28 and TRBJ1-2; possible D gene TRBD1, 5 bases. This CDR3 region has 15 residues. V lost 1 base and J 1 base, leaving 10 bases between the germline ends. Germline CDR1 MDHEN, CDR2 SYDVKM. CDR3 DNA: TGTGCCAGCAGTTTATTAGGGGTCGTTAACTATGGCTACACCTTC. Protein sequence: CASSLLGVVNYGYTF.

A single count supports this clone. The chain is built from TRBV7-9 and TRBJ2-5, with 7 bases matching TRBD1. CDR1 is SEHNR, CDR2 FQNEAQ, per germline (reference sequence). The CDR3 is 15 residues long. V dropped 5 bases and J dropped 1; count of bases not matched to a gene: 7. The DNA for the CDR3 is TGTGCCAGCAGCGCAAACAGGGGCAGCCAAGAGACCCAGTACTTC. Protein: CASSANRGSQETQYF.

This chain links TRBV19 with TRBJ1-2, with TRBD1 identical over 7 bases. The CDR3 covers 16 residues. With V trimmed by 6 bases and J by 8 bases, 18 bases remained unmatched. In germline, CDR1 is LNHDA, CDR2 SQIVND (reference sequence). In DNA form, the CDR3 reads TGTGCCAGTAGAACGCCGGGACAGCTCATCTCGGGAGGCTACACCTTC. Its protein product is CASRTPGQLISGGYTF.

This rearrangement joins TRBV7-9 to TRBJ2-3, with 8 nucleotides matching TRBD2. V shed 5 bases and J 3 bases; nucleotides not matched to a gene: 7. The CDR3 spans 15 residues. Germline CDR1 is SEHNR and CDR2 is FQNEAQ (reference sequence). CDR3 sequence (DNA): TGTGCCAGCAGCGGAACCCTAGCGGGTACAGATACGCAGTATTTT. It encodes CASSGTLAGTDTQYF.

The chain employs TRBV24-1 and TRBJ2-1; 11 positions agree with TRBD2. Germline trimming cut 4 bases from V and 7 bases from J; bases unmatched to any gene: 5. CDR3 size: 15 residues. CDR1 is KGHDR and CDR2 is SFDVKD in the germline V gene. CDR3 sequence: CATSETTSGSNEQFF. The DNA for the CDR3 is TGTGCCACCAGTGAAACTACTAGCGGGAGTAATGAGCAGTTCTTC.

The chain uses TRBV7-2 and TRBJ1-4; no definite D call. V dropped 1 base and J dropped 6 bases, with 6 bases sitting between them. This CDR3 is built from 13 residues. Germline CDR1 is SGHTA and CDR2 is FQGNSA. The CDR3 spells CASSLGFDEKLFF. Here the CDR3 DNA reads TGTGCCAGCAGCTTAGGTTTCGATGAAAAACTGTTTTTT.

The chain uses TRBV4-1 and TRBJ1-3; D unresolved. Germline V CDR1 and CDR2: MGHRA, YSYEKL. V was pared by 2 bases and J by 0 bases, with 11 bases between. This CDR3 region has 16 residues. The CDR3 region is CASSQQQSSSGNTIYF. CDR3 coding DNA: TGCGCCAGCAGCCAACAACAGAGCAGCTCTGGAAACACCATATATTTT.

This chain joins TRBV5-8 and TRBJ2-3; 11 bases match TRBD2. Per the germline V gene, CDR1 is SGHTS and CDR2 is YDEGEE. Trimming cost V 5 bases and J 5 bases; bases outside gene matches: 13. The CDR3 is made up of 17 amino acids. CDR3: CASSLPLAGEGLDTQYF. CDR3 sequence (DNA): TGTGCCAGCAGTTTGCCACTAGCGGGAGAAGGTTTAGATACGCAGTATTTT.

The V gene is TRBV25-1, the J gene TRBJ2-5; D call uncertain. The CDR3 contains 11 residues. Germline V lookup: CDR1 MGHDK, CDR2 SYGVNS. The V end lost 1 base, the J end lost 7 bases, and 4 bases lay between the germline ends. The CDR3 here is CASSELGTQYF. In DNA, the CDR3 is TGTGCCAGCAGTGAATTGGGGACCCAGTACTTC. The complete variable domain, with remaining parts taken from reference TRBV25-1 and TRBJ2-5, reads EADIYQTPRYLVIGTGKKITLECSQTMGHDKMYWYQQDPGMELHLIHYSYGVNSTEKGDLSSESTVSRIRTEHFPLTLESARPSHTSQYLCASSELGTQYFGPGTRLLVL.

This chain links TRBV30 with TRBJ2-1; a weak D match, TRBD1 (6 bases). Germline assignment: CDR1 GTSNPN and CDR2 SVGIG (reference sequence). There are 16 residues in the CDR3. V was cut by 0 bases and J by 1 base, with 13 bases left in between. This CDR3 reads CAWSVQGSRSYNEQFF. CDR3 coding DNA: TGTGCCTGGAGTGTACAGGGTAGCCGGTCCTACAATGAGCAGTTCTTC. Filled out from reference TRBV30 and TRBJ2-1, the complete variable domain reads SQTIHQWPATLVQPVGSPLSLECTVEGTSNPNLYWYRQAAGRGLQLLFYSVGIGQISSEVPQNLSASRPQDRQFILSSKKLLLSDSGFYLCAWSVQGSRSYNEQFFGPGTRLTVL.

The chain couples TRBV6-2 or TRBV6-3 to TRBJ2-3, with TRBD2 matching 7 bases. The V and J ends lost 0 bases and 4 bases, in that order; junction bases with no gene match: 7. The length of the CDR3 is 16 residues. CDR1 is MNHEY, CDR2 SVGEGT, per germline. The CDR3 loop reads CASSYSKTSRPDTQYF. The CDR3 DNA reads TGTGCCAGCAGTTACTCCAAGACTAGCCGGCCAGATACGCAGTATTTT.

The rearrangement uses TRBV7-9 and TRBJ2-3, with 8 nucleotides matching TRBD1. The length of the CDR3 is 15 residues. Germline values: CDR1 SEHNR, CDR2 FQNEAQ (reference sequence). J gave up 3 bases and V 3 bases, and 5 bases lay outside the gene matches. CDR3 region: CASSFGQGETDTQYF. CDR3 nucleotides: TGTGCCAGCAGCTTCGGACAGGGCGAAACAGATACGCAGTATTTT.

V is TRBV11-2 and J is TRBJ2-2; TRBD1 is a possible D gene (6 bases). CDR1 is SGHAT and CDR2 is FQNNGV in the germline V gene. The CDR3 sequence is 15 residues long. V was pared by 6 bases and J by 0 bases, with 11 bases between. The CDR3 DNA reads as TGTGCCAGCAGTCTCAGGGGAGCGAACACCGGGGAGCTGTTTTTT. This translates into CASSLRGANTGELFF.

The V gene is TRBV5-1, the J gene TRBJ2-2; D is undetermined. The germline V and J ends were trimmed by 1 base and 6 bases, with 4 bases remaining between them. Germline V lookup: CDR1 SGHRS, CDR2 YFSETQ. This CDR3 is 12 amino acids long. This CDR3 reads CASSLYAGELFF. The CDR3 coding sequence is TGCGCCAGCAGCTTGTACGCCGGGGAGCTGTTTTTT.

The rearrangement joins TRBV5-1 to TRBJ2-1; D not certain. This CDR3 is built from 16 residues. The V end was cut by 2 bases, the J end by 0 bases, with 12 bases between. CDR1 is SGHRS and CDR2 is YFSETQ in the germline V gene. The CDR3 loop is CASSFGSGTSYNEQFF. CDR3 DNA sequence: TGCGCCAGCAGCTTCGGGTCTGGAACCTCCTACAATGAGCAGTTCTTC.

The rearrangement joins TRBV6-2 or TRBV6-3 to TRBJ2-7, with D maybe TRBD1 (6 bases). Between the trimmed V and J ends, which lost 2 bases and 2 bases, there was a span of 10 bases. The germline V gene has CDR1 MNHEY and CDR2 SVGEGT. This CDR3 has 14 residues. The CDR3 loop reads CASSYQGNAYEQYF. As DNA, the CDR3 is TGTGCCAGCAGTTACCAGGGGAACGCCTACGAGCAGTACTTC.

The chain combines TRBV24-1 with TRBJ1-4; D is uncertain. Between the trimmed V and J ends, which lost 3 bases and 6 bases, there was a span of 10 bases. The germline V gene has CDR1 KGHDR and CDR2 SFDVKD. The CDR3 length is 14 residues. The CDR3, as DNA: TGTGCCACCAGTGATAGCGCATCGGATGAAAAACTGTTTTTT. Protein: CATSDSASDEKLFF.

The chain combines TRBV14 with TRBJ2-7; 9 nucleotides agree with TRBD1. Germline values: CDR1 SGHDN, CDR2 FVKESK. CDR3 size: 15 residues. The J segment lost 3 bases and the V segment lost 1 base, leaving 4 bases of the junction unmatched. The CDR3 is CASSQGTGDHYEQYF. CDR3 DNA sequence: TGTGCCAGCAGCCAAGGGACAGGGGACCACTACGAGCAGTACTTC.

The V and J genes are TRBV6-2 or TRBV6-3 and TRBJ2-4, with D possibly being TRBD1 (5 bases). CDR1 is MNHEY and CDR2 is SVGEGT in the germline V gene. V was pared by 0 bases and J by 4 bases, with 10 bases between. The CDR3 spans 15 residues. CDR3 sequence (DNA): TGTGCCAGCAGTTACTCGATAGGGGCTAAAAACATTCAGTACTTC. Its translation: CASSYSIGAKNIQYF.

V usage is TRBV7-2 and J usage is TRBJ2-1, with D tentatively TRBD1 (5 bases). The germline gives CDR1 SGHTA, CDR2 FQGNSA. Trimming removed 3 bases at V and 8 bases at J, with 11 bases between. The CDR3 consists of 13 residues. The CDR3: CASSLGRGDEQFF. CDR3 DNA: TGTGCCAGCAGCTTGGGGCGCGGAGATGAGCAGTTCTTC.